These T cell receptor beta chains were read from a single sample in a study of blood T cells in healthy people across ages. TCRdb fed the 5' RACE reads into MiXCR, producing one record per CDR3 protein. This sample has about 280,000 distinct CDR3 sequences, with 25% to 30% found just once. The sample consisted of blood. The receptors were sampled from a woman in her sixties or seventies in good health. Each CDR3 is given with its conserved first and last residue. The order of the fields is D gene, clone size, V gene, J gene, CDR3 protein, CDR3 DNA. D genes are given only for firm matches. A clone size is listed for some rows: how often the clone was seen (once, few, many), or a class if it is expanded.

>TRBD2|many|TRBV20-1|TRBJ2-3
CSALGGSRADTQYF
TGCAGTGCTTTGGGCGGGAGTAGAGCAGATACGCAGTATTTT
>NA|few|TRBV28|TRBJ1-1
CASTPGGGEAFF
TGTGCCAGCACCCCGGGCGGGGGTGAAGCTTTCTTT
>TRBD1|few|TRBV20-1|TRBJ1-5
CSARDGGTANQPQHF
TGCAGTGCTAGAGATGGCGGGACAGCTAATCAGCCCCAGCATTTT
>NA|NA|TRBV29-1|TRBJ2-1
CSVRGRTTNEQFF
TGCAGCGTTAGGGGACGGACCACCAATGAGCAGTTCTTC
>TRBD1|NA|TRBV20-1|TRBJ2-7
CSAPDRGFGSEQYF
TGCAGTGCCCCGGACAGGGGGTTTGGTAGCGAGCAGTACTTC
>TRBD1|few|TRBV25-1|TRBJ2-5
CASSEPGQAGETQYF
TGTGCCAGCAGTGAACCGGGACAGGCGGGCGAGACCCAGTACTTC
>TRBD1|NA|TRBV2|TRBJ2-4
CASSLDKDRGNIQYF
TGTGCCAGCAGTCTAGACAAGGACAGGGGAAACATTCAGTACTTC
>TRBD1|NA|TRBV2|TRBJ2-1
CASRIDRDNEQFF
TGTGCCAGCAGGATCGACAGGGACAATGAGCAGTTCTTC
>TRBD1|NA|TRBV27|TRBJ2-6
CASSTTGKGANVLTF
TGTGCCAGCAGTACGACAGGGAAAGGGGCCAACGTCCTGACTTTC
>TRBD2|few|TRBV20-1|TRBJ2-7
CSATGTSGTKYEQYF
TGCAGTGCTACAGGGACTAGCGGGACCAAGTACGAGCAGTACTTC
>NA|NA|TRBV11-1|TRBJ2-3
CASSPEMGGTDTQYF
TGTGCCAGCAGCCCAGAAATGGGGGGCACAGATACGCAGTATTTT
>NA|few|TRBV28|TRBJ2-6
CASSSTPGSGANVLTF
TGTGCCAGCAGTTCCACCCCAGGGTCTGGGGCCAACGTCCTGACTTTC
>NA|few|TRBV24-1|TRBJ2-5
CAAGGPEETQYF
TGTGCCGCCGGAGGGCCCGAAGAGACCCAGTACTTC
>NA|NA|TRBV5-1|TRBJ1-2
CASSLGDTWTSPRSYGYTF
TGCGCCAGCAGCTTGGGAGACACCTGGACCAGCCCCCGTTCCTATGGCTACACCTTC
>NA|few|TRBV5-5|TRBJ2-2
CASSSGTLSGELFF
TGTGCCAGCAGCTCCGGGACCCTCTCCGGGGAGCTGTTTTTT
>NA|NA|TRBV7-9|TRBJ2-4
CASSLVRGGVNIQYF
TGTGCCAGCAGCTTAGTTAGGGGAGGCGTAAACATTCAGTACTTC
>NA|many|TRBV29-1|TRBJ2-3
CSVLKVTDTQYF
TGCAGCGTCCTGAAGGTCACAGATACGCAGTATTTT
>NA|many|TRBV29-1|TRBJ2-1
CSVTPLEGKLNEQFF
TGCAGCGTCACCCCCCTGGAAGGTAAACTCAATGAGCAGTTCTTC
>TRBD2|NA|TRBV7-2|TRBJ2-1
CASSLEAGVANEQFF
TGTGCCAGCAGCTTAGAAGCGGGAGTCGCCAATGAGCAGTTCTTC
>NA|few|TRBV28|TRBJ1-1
CASSLGRGDGAFF
TGTGCCAGCAGTTTAGGCAGGGGCGATGGAGCTTTCTTT
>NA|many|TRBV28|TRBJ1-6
CASSLRGARNSPLHF
TGTGCCAGCAGTTTACGGGGGGCCCGTAATTCACCCCTCCACTTT
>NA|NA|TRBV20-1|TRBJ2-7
CSASPQGYEQYF
TGCAGTGCTAGTCCCCAGGGCTACGAGCAGTACTTC
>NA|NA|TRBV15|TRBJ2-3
CATSRGAKQDTQYF
TGTGCCACCAGCAGAGGGGCCAAGCAAGATACGCAGTATTTT
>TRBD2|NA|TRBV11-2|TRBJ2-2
CASSLVRLAGANGELFF
TGTGCCAGCAGCTTAGTCCGACTAGCGGGAGCGAACGGGGAGCTGTTTTTT
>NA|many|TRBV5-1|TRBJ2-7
CASSLEGNRVLTPYEQYF
TGCGCCAGCAGCTTGGAGGGAAACAGGGTACTCACCCCCTACGAGCAGTACTTC
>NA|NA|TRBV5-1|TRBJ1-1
CASSFIQGPLAEAFF
TGCGCCAGCAGCTTTATACAGGGACCATTGGCGGAAGCTTTCTTT
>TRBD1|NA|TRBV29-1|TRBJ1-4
CSVEEVVRGRGEKLFF
TGCAGCGTTGAAGAAGTAGTAAGGGGGCGAGGTGAAAAACTGTTTTTT
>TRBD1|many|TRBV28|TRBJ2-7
CASSLGGTGGYEQYF
TGTGCCAGCAGTTTAGGGGGGACAGGGGGGTACGAGCAGTACTTC
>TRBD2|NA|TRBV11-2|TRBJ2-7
CASSSTRTSSYEQYF
TGTGCCAGCAGCTCAACCAGGACTAGCTCCTACGAGCAGTACTTC
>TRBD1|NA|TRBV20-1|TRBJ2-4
CSAHDRGKNIQYF
TGCAGTGCGCATGACAGGGGCAAAAACATTCAGTACTTC
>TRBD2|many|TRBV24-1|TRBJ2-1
CATSDLGLGHEQFF
TGTGCCACCAGTGATTTGGGACTAGGTCATGAGCAGTTCTTC
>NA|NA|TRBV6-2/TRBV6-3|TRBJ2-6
CAGGQRVTSSGANVLTF
TGTGCCGGGGGGCAGCGGGTGACATCCTCTGGGGCCAACGTCCTGACTTTC